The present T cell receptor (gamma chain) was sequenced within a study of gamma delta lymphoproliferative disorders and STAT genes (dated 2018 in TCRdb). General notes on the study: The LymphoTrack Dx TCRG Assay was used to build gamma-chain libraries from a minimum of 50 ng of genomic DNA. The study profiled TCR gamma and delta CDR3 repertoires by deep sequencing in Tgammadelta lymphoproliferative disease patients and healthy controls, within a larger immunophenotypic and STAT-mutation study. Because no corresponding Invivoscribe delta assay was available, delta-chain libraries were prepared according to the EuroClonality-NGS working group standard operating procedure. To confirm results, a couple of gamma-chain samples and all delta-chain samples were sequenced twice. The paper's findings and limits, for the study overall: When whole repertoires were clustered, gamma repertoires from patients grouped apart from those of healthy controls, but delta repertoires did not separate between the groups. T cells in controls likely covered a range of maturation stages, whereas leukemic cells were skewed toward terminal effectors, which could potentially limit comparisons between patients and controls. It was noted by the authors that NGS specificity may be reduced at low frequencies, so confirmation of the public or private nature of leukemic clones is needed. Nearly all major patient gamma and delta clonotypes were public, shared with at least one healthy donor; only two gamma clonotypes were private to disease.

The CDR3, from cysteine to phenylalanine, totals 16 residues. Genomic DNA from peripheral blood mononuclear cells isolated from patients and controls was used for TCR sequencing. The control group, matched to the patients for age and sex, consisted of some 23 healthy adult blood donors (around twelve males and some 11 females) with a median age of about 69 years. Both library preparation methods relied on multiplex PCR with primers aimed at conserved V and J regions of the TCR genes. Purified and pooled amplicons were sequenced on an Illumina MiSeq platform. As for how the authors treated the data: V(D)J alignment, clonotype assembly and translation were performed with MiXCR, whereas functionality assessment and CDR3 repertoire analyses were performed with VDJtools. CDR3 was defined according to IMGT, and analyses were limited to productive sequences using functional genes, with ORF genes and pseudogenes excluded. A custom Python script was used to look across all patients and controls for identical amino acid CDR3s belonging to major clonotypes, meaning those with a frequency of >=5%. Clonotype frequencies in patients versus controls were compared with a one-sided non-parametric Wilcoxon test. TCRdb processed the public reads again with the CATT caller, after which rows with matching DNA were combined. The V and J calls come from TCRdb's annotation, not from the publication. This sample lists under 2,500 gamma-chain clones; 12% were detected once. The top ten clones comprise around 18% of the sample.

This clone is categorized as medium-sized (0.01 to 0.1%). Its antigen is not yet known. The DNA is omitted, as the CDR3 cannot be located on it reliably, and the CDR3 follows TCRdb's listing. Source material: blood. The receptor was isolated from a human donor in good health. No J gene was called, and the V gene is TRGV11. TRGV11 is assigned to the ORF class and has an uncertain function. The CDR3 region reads CTTVPAGLGTDYKKLF.